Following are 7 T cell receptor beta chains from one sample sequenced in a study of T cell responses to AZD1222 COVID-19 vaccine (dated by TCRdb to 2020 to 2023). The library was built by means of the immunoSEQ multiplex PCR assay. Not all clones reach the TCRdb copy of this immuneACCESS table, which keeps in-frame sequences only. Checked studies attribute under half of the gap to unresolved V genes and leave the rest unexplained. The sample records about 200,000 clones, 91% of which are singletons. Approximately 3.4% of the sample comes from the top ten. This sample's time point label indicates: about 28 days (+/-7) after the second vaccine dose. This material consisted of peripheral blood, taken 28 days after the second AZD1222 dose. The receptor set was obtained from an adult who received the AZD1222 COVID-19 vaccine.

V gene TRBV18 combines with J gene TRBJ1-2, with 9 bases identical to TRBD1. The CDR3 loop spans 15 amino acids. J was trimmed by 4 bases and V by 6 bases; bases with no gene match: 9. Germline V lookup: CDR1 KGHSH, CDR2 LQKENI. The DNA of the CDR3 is TGTGCCAGCTCTCGGGGAACAGGGGGCAGCTATGGCTACACCTTC. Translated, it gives CASSRGTGGSYGYTF.

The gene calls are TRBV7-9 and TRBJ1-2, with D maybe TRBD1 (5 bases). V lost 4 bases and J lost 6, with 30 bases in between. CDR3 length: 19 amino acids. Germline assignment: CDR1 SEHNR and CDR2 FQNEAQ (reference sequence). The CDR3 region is CASSSREGTGQYTFDGYTF. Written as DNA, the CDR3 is TGTGCCAGCAGCTCCAGGGAGGGGACCGGGCAGTATACATTCGATGGCTACACCTTC.

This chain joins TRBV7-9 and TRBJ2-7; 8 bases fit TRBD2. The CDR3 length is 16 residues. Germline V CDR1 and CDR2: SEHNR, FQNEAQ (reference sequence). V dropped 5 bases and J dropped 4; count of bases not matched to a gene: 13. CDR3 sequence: CASSLNPSGLYYEQYF. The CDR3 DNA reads TGTGCCAGCAGCCTCAACCCTAGCGGGTTATATTACGAGCAGTACTTC.

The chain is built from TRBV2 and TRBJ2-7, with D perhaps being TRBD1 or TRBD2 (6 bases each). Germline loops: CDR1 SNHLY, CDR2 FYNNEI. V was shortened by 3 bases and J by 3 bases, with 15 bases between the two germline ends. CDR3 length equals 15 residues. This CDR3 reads CASSDRGLPNYEQYF. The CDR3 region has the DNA TGTGCCAGCAGTGATCGGGGGCTGCCCAACTACGAGCAGTACTTC.

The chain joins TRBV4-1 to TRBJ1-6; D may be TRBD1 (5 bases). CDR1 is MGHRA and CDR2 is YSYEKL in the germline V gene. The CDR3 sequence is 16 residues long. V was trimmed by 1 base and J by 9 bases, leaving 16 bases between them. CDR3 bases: TGCGCCAGCAGCCAAGGTGGACACGTTTGGGGTTCACCCCTCCACTTT. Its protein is CASSQGGHVWGSPLHF.

The CDR3 sequence: CASSGRQANSGNTIYF. DNA of the CDR3: TGTGCCAGTAGTGGCCGACAGGCCAACTCTGGAAACACCATATATTTT. The rearrangement joins TRBV19 to TRBJ1-3; D is possibly TRBD1 (6 bases). Trimming shortened V by 5 bases and J by 0 bases, and 14 bases separated the two germline ends. CDR1 and CDR2 from the germline V gene are LNHDA and SQIVND (reference sequence). The CDR3 sequence is 16 residues long.

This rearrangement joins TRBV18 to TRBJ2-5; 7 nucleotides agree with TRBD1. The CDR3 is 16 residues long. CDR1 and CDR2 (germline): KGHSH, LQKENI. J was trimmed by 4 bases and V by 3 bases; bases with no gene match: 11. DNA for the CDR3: TGTGCCAGCTCACCCCTGCTAGACAGGGTTAGAGAGACCCAGTACTTC. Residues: CASSPLLDRVRETQYF.